This TCR beta chain was retrieved from a study of cytomegalovirus exposure and HLA in healthy donors. Looked up from germline, CDR1 is MNHNY and CDR2 is SVGAGI (reference sequence). Trimming took 2 bases from V and 5 from J; bases not matched to a gene: 8. The CDR3 runs 15 residues. Study findings and constraints: In an earlier analysis, in some 600 donors, most V segments appeared productive either ~87% or ~30% of the time. In a later analysis, TCR association rates varied by HLA locus: DRB1 most, HLA-C fewest. The study reported that TCR beta sequences accurately predicted HLA-A and HLA-B alleles in most subjects. The study recorded 160 or so TCR beta chains that were cytomegalovirus-associated.

The PCR ran on 60 Vbeta and 13 Jbeta primers. Produced via immunoSEQ multiplex PCR; TCRdb's table is partial and in-frame only. The sample has approximately 150,000 clones; 80% are singletons. Of note for this clone: The antigen is undetermined.

The receptor comes from a woman aged 40 to 55 in good health and CMV-seronegative. Sequenced input: PBMCs. The V and J genes are TRBV6-6 and TRBJ2-7, with 8 nucleotides matching TRBD1. In DNA, the CDR3 is TGTGCCAGCAGTTACGGGCAACAGGGGGTCGACGAGCAGTACTTC. Its protein product is CASSYGQQGVDEQYF.